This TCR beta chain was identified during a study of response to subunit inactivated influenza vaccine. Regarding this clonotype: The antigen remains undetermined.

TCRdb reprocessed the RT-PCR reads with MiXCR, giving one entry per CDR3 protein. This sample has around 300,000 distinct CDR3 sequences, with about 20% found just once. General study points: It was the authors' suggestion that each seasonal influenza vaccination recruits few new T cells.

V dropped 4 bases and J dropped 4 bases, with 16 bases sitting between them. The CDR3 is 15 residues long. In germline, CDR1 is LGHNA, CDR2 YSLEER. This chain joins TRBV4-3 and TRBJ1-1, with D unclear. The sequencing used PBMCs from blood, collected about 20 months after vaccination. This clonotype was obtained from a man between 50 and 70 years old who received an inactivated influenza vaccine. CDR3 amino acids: CASSLTLKAVTEAFF. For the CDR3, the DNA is TGCGCCAGCAGCCTCACTCTCAAAGCCGTCACTGAAGCTTTCTTT.